This T cell receptor (beta chain) originates from a study of response to subunit inactivated influenza vaccine. TCRdb redid the calling of the RT-PCR reads with MiXCR, one entry per CDR3 protein. The sample shows just under 550,000 distinct CDR3 sequences, approximately 24% of them seen only once. This clonotype has just a few counts. The sample was also reused in another study, on T cells expressing NK-cell markers. As that report states: Libraries used 5'RACE template switching adding universal primer site and UMIs.

The sequences come from CD4+ T cells sorted from PBMCs, collected 11 to 12 days after vaccination. This clonotype originated in a man aged 45 to 65 who received an inactivated influenza vaccine.

In DNA form, the CDR3 reads TGTGCCAGCACCACCGGACACTCGAACACCGGGGAGCTGTTTTTT. It specifies CASTTGHSNTGELFF. The V call is TRBV5-5, the J call TRBJ2-2; TRBD1 is a possible D gene (5 bases). Trimming pared 6 bases from V and 0 bases from J, leaving 12 bases between. Germline values: CDR1 SGHKS, CDR2 YYEKEE (reference sequence). The CDR3 runs 15 residues. The full variable domain, with the rest looked up from reference TRBV5-5 and TRBJ2-2, is DAGVTQSPTHLIKTRGQQVTLRCSPISGHKSVSWYQQVLGQGPQFIFQYYEKEERGRGNFPDRFSARQFPNYSSELNVNALLLGDSALYLCASTTGHSNTGELFFGEGSRLTVL.